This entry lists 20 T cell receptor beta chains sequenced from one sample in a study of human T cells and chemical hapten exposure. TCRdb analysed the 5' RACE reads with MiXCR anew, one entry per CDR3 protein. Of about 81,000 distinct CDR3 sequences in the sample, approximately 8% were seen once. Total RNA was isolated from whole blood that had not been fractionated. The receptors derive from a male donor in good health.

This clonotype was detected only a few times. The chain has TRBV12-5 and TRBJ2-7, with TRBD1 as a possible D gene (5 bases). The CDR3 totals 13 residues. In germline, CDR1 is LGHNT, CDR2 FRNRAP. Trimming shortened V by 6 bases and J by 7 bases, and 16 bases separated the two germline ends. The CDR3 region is CASGSGQGWEQYF. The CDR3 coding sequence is TGTGCTAGTGGCTCCGGACAAGGCTGGGAGCAGTACTTC.

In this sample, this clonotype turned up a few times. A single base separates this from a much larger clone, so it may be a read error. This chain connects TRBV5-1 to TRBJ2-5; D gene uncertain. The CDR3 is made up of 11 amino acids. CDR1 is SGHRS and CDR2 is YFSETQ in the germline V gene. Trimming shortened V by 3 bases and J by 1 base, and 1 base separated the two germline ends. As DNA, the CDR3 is TGCGCCAGCAGCTGCCAAGAGACCCAGTACTTC. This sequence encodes CASSCQETQYF.

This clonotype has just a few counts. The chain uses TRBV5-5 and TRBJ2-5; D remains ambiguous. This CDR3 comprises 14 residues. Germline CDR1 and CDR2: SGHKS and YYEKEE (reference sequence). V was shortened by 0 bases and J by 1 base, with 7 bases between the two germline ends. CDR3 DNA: TGTGCCAGCAGCTTGGAATGGACCCAAGAGACCCAGTACTTC. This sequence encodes CASSLEWTQETQYF.

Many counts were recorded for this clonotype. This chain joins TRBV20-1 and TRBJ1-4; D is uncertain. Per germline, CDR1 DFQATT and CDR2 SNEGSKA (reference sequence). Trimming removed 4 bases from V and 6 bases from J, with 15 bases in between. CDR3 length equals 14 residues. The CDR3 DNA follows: TGCAGTGCTACAATGGTGGGGTTTTATGAAAAACTGTTTTTT. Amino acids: CSATMVGFYEKLFF.

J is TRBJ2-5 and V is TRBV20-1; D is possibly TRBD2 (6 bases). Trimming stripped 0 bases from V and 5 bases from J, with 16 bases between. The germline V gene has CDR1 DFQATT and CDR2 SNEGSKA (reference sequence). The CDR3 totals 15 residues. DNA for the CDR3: TGCAGTGCTAGAGATCTGGGCAGGGCGGGGGAGACCCAGTACTTC. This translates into CSARDLGRAGETQYF.

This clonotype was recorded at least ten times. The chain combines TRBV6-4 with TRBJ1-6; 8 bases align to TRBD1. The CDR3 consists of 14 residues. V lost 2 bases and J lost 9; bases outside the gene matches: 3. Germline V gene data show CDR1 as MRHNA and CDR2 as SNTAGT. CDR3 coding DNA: TGTGCCAGCAGTGACCGGACAGGGAGTTCACCCCTCCACTTT. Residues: CASSDRTGSSPLHF.

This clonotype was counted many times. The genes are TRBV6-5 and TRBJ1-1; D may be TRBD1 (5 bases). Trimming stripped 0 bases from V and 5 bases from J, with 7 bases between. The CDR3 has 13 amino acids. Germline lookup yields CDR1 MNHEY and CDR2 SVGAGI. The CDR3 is CASSYSKGTEAFF. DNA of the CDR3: TGTGCCAGCAGTTACTCGAAGGGGACTGAAGCTTTCTTT.

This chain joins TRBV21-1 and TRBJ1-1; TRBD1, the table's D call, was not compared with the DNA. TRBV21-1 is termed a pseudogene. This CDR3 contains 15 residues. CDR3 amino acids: CASSLRTTMNTEAFF. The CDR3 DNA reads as TGTGCCAGCAGCCTTCGGACAACCATGAACACTGAAGCTTTCTTT.

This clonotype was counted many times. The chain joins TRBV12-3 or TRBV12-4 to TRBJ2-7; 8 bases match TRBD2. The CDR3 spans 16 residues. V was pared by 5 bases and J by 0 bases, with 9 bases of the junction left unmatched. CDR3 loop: CASSPLTSGSSYEQYF. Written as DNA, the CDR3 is TGTGCCAGCAGTCCGCTCACTAGCGGTAGCTCCTACGAGCAGTACTTC.

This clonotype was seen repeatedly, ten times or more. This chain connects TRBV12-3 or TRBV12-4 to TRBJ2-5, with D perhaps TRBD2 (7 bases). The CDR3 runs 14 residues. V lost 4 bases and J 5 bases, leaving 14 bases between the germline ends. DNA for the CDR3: TGTGCCAGCAGTTCGGGCGGGGGCGCGGAGACCCAGTACTTC. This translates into CASSSGGGAETQYF.

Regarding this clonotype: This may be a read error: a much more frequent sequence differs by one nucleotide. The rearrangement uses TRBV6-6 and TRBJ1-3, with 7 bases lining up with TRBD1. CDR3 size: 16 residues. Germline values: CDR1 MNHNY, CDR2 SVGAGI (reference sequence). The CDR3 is CASSYEEGALGNTMYF. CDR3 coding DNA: TGTGCCAGCAGTTACGAGGAGGGGGCGTTGGGAAACACCATGTATTTT.

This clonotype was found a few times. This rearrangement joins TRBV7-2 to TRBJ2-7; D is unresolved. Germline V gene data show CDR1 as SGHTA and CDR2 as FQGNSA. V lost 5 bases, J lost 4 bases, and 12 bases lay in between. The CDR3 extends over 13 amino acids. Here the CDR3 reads CASSVPGLYEQYF. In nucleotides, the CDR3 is TGTGCCAGCAGCGTACCCGGGCTTTACGAGCAGTACTTC.

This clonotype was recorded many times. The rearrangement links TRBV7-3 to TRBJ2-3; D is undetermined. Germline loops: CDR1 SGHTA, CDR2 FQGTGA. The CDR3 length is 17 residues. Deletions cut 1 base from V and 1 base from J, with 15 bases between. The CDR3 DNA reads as TGTGCCAGCAGCTTAAACCCCCAAGGGCTGGGCACAGATACGCAGTATTTT. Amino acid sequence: CASSLNPQGLGTDTQYF. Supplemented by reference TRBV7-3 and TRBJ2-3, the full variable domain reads GAGVSQTPSNKVTEKGKYVELRCDPISGHTALYWYRQSLGQGPEFLIYFQGTGAADDSGLPNDRFFAVRPEGSVSTLKIQRTERGDSAVYLCASSLNPQGLGTDTQYFGPGTRLTVL.

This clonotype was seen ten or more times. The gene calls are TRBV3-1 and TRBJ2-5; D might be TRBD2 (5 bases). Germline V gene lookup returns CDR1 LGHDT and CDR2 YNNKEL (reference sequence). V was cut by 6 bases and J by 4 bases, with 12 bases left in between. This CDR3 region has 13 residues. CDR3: CASRSGLGETQYF. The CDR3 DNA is TGTGCCAGCAGAAGTGGACTGGGAGAGACCCAGTACTTC.

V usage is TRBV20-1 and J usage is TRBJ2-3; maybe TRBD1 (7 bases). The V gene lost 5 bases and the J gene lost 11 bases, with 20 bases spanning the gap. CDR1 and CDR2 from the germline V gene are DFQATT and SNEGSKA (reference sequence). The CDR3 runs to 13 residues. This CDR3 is CSAGRDRSPWQYF. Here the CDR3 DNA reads TGCAGTGCTGGGCGGGACAGATCCCCCTGGCAGTATTTT.

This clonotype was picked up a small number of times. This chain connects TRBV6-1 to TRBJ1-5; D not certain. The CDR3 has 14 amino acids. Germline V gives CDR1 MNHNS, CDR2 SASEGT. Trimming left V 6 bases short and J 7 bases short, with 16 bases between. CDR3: CASRPGFQGQPQHF. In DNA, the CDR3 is TGTGCCAGCAGACCTGGTTTTCAAGGGCAGCCCCAGCATTTT.

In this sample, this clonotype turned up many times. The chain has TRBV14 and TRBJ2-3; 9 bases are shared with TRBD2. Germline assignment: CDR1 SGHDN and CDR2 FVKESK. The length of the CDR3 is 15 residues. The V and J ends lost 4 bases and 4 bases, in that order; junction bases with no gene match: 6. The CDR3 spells CASSLLAGRPDTQYF. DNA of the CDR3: TGTGCCAGCAGCCTACTAGCGGGTCGTCCAGATACGCAGTATTTT.

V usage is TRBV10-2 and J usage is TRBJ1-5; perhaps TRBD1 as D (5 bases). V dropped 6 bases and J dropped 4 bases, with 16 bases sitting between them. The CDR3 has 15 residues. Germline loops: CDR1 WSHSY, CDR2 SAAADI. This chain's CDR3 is CASRPTGGFNQPQHF. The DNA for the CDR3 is TGCGCCAGCAGGCCCACAGGTGGCTTTAATCAGCCCCAGCATTTT.

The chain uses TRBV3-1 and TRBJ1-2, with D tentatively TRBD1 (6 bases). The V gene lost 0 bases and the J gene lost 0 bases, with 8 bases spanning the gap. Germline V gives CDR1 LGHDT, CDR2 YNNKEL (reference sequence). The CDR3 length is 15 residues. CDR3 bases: TGTGCCAGCAGCCAAGATGCAGGGGCTAACTATGGCTACACCTTC. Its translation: CASSQDAGANYGYTF.

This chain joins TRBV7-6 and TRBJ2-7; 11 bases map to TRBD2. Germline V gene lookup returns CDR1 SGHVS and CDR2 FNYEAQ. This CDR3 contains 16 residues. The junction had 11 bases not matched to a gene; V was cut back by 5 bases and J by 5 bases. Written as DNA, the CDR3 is TGTGCCAGCAGCCCGTTAGCGGGAGGGCATGACGACGAGCAGTACTTC. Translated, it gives CASSPLAGGHDDEQYF.